This T cell receptor beta chain was obtained from a study of blood T cell repertoires in COVID-19. TCRdb's copy holds only in-frame clones and misses some; the assay was immunoSEQ multiplex PCR. The table lists 100,000 to 150,000 clones, 55% to 70% of them singletons. Germline loops: CDR1 ENHRY, CDR2 SYGVKD. The length of the CDR3 is 16 residues. Trimming cost V 2 bases and J 5 bases; bases outside gene matches: 8. The source of this sequence is a woman in her 70s with acute or convalescent COVID-19. Sequencing used peripheral blood. The chain couples TRBV10-3 to TRBJ1-5; 8 bases map to TRBD1. CDR3 DNA: TGTGCCATCAGTGAGCCCGGACAGGGTCAGGATCAGCCCCAGCATTTT. Its protein is CAISEPGQGQDQPQHF.